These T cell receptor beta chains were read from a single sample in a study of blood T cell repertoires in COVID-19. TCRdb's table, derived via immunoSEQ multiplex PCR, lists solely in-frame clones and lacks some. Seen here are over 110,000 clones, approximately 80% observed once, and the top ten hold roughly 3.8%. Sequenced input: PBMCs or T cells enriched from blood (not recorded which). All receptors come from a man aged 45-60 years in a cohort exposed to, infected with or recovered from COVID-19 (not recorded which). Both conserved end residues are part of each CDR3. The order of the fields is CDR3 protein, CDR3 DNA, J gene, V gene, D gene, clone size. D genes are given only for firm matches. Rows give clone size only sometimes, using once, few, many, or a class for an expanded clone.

CSVVALTSNEQFF TGCAGCGTTGTTGCCCTCACGAGCAATGAGCAGTTCTTC TRBJ2-1 TRBV29-1 . .
CASSLGTATDTQYF TGTGCCAGCAGCCTCGGGACAGCCACAGATACGCAGTATTTT TRBJ2-3 TRBV4-2 TRBD1 .
CASSRQGNEQFF TGTGCCAGCAGCCGACAGGGGAATGAGCAGTTCTTC TRBJ2-1 TRBV7-8 TRBD1 .
CASISSAVRETQYF TGTGCCAGCATCTCGTCAGCGGTGAGGGAGACCCAGTACTTC TRBJ2-5 TRBV6-5 . .
CASSLGAGTQYF TGTGCCAGCAGCTTAGGAGCAGGGACCCAGTACTTC TRBJ2-5 TRBV11-3 . .
CASSLGAAGVQETQYF TGCGCCAGCAGCCTGGGCGCGGCAGGGGTTCAAGAGACCCAGTACTTC TRBJ2-5 TRBV4-1 . .
CASGSFSGSSYNEQFF TGTGCTAGTGGTTCCTTTAGCGGGAGCAGCTACAATGAGCAGTTCTTC TRBJ2-1 TRBV12-5 TRBD2 .
CASRRVGQTGTGEQYF TGTGCCAGCAGACGTGTTGGACAGACCGGGACGGGGGAGCAGTACTTC TRBJ2-7 TRBV11-2 . .
CAWSAVRGPGNTIYF TGTGCCTGGAGTGCGGTCAGGGGGCCCGGAAACACCATATATTTT TRBJ1-3 TRBV30 TRBD1 .
CSVEGWGGIYGYTF TGCAGCGTTGAAGGTTGGGGAGGGATCTATGGCTACACCTTC TRBJ1-2 TRBV29-1 . .
CASRLQDMNTEAFF TGTGCCAGCCGTCTACAGGATATGAACACTGAAGCTTTCTTT TRBJ1-1 TRBV6-5 . .
CASSIRAGAGTDTQYF TGTGCCAGTAGTATTAGGGCGGGGGCTGGCACAGATACGCAGTATTTT TRBJ2-3 TRBV19 . .
CASSGHTRRRGYTGELFF TGTGCCAGCAGCGGACACACCCGACGGCGGGGATACACCGGGGAGCTGTTTTTT TRBJ2-2 TRBV9 . .
CSVTGTSGRAYNEQFF TGCAGCGTTACCGGGACTAGCGGGAGAGCCTACAATGAGCAGTTCTTC TRBJ2-1 TRBV29-1 TRBD2 .
CASSSGTSGNHEQYF TGTGCCAGCAGTTCCGGGACTAGCGGGAACCACGAGCAGTACTTC TRBJ2-7 TRBV6-5 TRBD2 .
CAWSSRVAKNIQYF TGTGCCTGGAGTTCCAGGGTAGCCAAAAACATTCAGTACTTC TRBJ2-4 TRBV30 . .
CASSPTSRAYEQYF TGCGCCAGCAGCCCGACTAGTAGGGCCTACGAGCAGTACTTC TRBJ2-7 TRBV4-3 . .
CSAVVAGGISYTF TGCAGCGCCGTTGTGGCAGGGGGAATAAGCTACACCTTC TRBJ1-2 TRBV29-1 TRBD1 many
CASSEPWDSSSGNTIYF TGTGCCAGCAGTGAACCCTGGGACAGTAGCTCTGGAAACACCATATATTTT TRBJ1-3 TRBV6-1 TRBD1 .
CASSSATGGTYGYTF TGTGCCAGCAGTTCTGCGACAGGGGGCACGTATGGCTACACCTTC TRBJ1-2 TRBV6-4 TRBD1 .
CASSPGQANTGELFF TGCGCCAGCAGCCCCGGACAGGCGAACACCGGGGAGCTGTTTTTT TRBJ2-2 TRBV4-1 TRBD1 .
CASSPGLAGGREQFF TGTGCCAGCAGCCCGGGACTAGCGGGGGGGCGGGAGCAGTTCTTC TRBJ2-1 TRBV7-3 TRBD2 .
CASSLQGLFGNTIYF TGTGCCAGCAGCCTGCAGGGTCTCTTTGGAAACACCATATATTTT TRBJ1-3 TRBV3-1/TRBV3-2 . once
CASRRPGLDGNEQFF TGTGCCAGCAGACGTCCGGGACTAGATGGCAATGAGCAGTTCTTC TRBJ2-1 TRBV28 TRBD2 once